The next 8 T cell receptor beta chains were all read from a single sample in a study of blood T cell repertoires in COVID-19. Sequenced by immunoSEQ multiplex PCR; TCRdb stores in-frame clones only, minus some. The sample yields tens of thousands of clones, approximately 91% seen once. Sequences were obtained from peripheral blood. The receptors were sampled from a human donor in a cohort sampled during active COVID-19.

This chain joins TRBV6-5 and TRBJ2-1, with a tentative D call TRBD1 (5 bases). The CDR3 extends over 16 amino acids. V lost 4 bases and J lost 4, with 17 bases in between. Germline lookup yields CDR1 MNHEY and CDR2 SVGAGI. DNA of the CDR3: TGTGCCAGCAGTTTCGCAGGGCCCAACACATACAATGAGCAGTTCTTC. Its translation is CASSFAGPNTYNEQFF.

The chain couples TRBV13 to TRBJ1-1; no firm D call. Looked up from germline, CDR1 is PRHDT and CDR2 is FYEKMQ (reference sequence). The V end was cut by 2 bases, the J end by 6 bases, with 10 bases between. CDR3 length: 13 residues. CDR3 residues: CASSLFGFSEAFF. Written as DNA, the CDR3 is TGTGCCAGCAGCTTATTCGGTTTTTCTGAAGCTTTCTTT.

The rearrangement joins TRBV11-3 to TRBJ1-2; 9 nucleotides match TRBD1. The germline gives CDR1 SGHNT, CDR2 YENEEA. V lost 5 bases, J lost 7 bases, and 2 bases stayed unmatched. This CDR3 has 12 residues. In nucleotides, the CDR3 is TGTGCCAGCAGCATGACAGGGGGTGGCTACACCTTC. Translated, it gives CASSMTGGGYTF.

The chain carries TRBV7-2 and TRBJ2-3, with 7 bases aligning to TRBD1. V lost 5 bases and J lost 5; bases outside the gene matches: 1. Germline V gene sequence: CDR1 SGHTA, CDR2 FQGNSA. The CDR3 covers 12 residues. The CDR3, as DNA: TGTGCCAGCAGCCCAGGGGGAGATACGCAGTATTTT. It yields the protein CASSPGGDTQYF.

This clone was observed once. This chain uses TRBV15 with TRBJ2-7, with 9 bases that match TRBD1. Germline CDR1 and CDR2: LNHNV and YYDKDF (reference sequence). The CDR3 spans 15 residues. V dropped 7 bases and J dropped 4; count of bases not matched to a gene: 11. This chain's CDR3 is CATNWGGTGFYEQYF. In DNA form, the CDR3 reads TGTGCCACCAATTGGGGGGGGACAGGGTTTTACGAGCAGTACTTC.

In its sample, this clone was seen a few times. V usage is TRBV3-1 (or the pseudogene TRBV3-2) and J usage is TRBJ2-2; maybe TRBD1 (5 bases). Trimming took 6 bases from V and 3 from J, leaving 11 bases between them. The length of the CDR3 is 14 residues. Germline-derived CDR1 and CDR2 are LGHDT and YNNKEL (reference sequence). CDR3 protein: CASRQAAYTGELFF. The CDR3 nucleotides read TGTGCCAGCAGACAGGCGGCTTACACCGGGGAGCTGTTTTTT.

The CDR3 sequence is CASSYSNLNTEAFF. The CDR3 nucleotides read TGTGCCAGCAGTTACTCGAACTTGAACACTGAAGCTTTCTTT. The chain is built from TRBV6-5 and TRBJ1-1; D is undetermined. CDR1 and CDR2 from the germline V gene are MNHEY and SVGAGI. Trimming took 0 bases from V and 0 from J, leaving 5 bases between them. The CDR3 length is 14 residues.

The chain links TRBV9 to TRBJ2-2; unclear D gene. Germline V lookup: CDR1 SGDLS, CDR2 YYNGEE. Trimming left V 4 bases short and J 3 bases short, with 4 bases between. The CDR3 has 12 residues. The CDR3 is CASSPYTGELFF. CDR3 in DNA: TGTGCCAGCAGCCCCTACACCGGGGAGCTGTTTTTT.